A single sample is the source of the 15 T cell receptor beta chains below, sequenced in a study of shared clonotypes between healthy human individuals. The protocol was immunoSEQ multiplex PCR, while the TCRdb copy is restricted to in-frame clones and leaves out a portion. Of some 580,000 clones listed, less than 98% are singletons. Sample: naive CD4+ T cells sorted from blood. Subset specified: CD45RA+ positively selected. Receptors were obtained from a woman in her twenties or thirties in good health.

V is TRBV7-9 and J is TRBJ1-5; 8 bases match TRBD1. The germline V gene has CDR1 SEHNR and CDR2 FQNEAQ (reference sequence). V dropped 5 bases and J dropped 5; count of bases not matched to a gene: 5. The CDR3 consists of 14 residues. This CDR3 reads CASSRTGFDQPQHF. The CDR3 bases are TGTGCCAGCAGCCGGACAGGGTTCGATCAGCCCCAGCATTTT.

This chain connects TRBV5-1 to TRBJ2-7; D is undetermined. This CDR3 has 13 residues. The V and J ends lost 0 bases and 3 bases respectively, with 7 bases between them. Germline V CDR1 and CDR2: SGHRS, YFSETQ. In nucleotides, the CDR3 is TGCGCCAGCAGCTTGGAAAACAGCTACGAGCAGTACTTC. It encodes CASSLENSYEQYF.

The rearrangement uses TRBV28 and TRBJ2-7; D may match TRBD1 or TRBD2 (6 bases each). The V end lost 1 base, the J end lost 6 bases, and 13 bases lay between the germline ends. The V gene's germline CDR1 is MDHEN and CDR2 SYDVKM. This CDR3 spans 14 amino acids. CDR3 amino acids: CASSLYPGAGEQYF. In DNA form, the CDR3 reads TGTGCCAGCAGTTTATACCCGGGGGCAGGCGAGCAGTACTTC.

The chain uses TRBV28 and TRBJ1-3; D remains unclear. V gave up 6 bases and J gave up 4 bases, with 22 bases separating them. The CDR3 spans 17 residues. Germline V gene lookup returns CDR1 MDHEN and CDR2 SYDVKM. CDR3: CASRSRGRIISGNTIYF. Here the CDR3 DNA reads TGTGCCAGCAGAAGTAGAGGGCGGATAATCTCGGGAAACACCATATATTTT.

The rearrangement links TRBV5-4 to TRBJ2-3, with D unresolved. Trimming shortened V by 5 bases and J by 0 bases, and 10 bases separated the two germline ends. The CDR3 is made up of 14 amino acids. CDR1 is SGHNT, CDR2 YYREEE, per germline (reference sequence). CDR3 amino acids: CASSTPRSTDTQYF. The CDR3 DNA is TGTGCCAGCAGTACCCCACGAAGCACAGATACGCAGTATTTT.

The chain recombines TRBV4-1 with TRBJ1-1, with D maybe TRBD1 (6 bases). V was pared by 4 bases and J by 1 base, with 10 bases between. The germline V gene encodes CDR1 MGHRA and CDR2 YSYEKL. This CDR3 comprises 14 residues. This CDR3 is CASSLNRENTEAFF. The CDR3 region has the DNA TGCGCCAGCAGCCTAAACAGGGAGAACACTGAAGCTTTCTTT.

The V and J genes are TRBV19 and TRBJ2-1; 9 positions match TRBD2. The junction had 8 bases not matched to a gene; V was cut back by 5 bases and J by 9 bases. CDR3 length: 14 residues. Germline values: CDR1 LNHDA, CDR2 SQIVND (reference sequence). In DNA, the CDR3 is TGTGCCAGTAGTCTAGCGGGACGGGCTAGTGAGCAGTTCTTC. It codes for CASSLAGRASEQFF.

The chain joins TRBV28 to TRBJ2-3, with D possibly matching TRBD1 (6 bases). The CDR3 runs to 14 residues. V gave up 5 bases and J gave up 2 bases, with 11 bases separating them. Germline V lookup: CDR1 MDHEN, CDR2 SYDVKM. The DNA of the CDR3 is TGTGCCAGCAGTCCAAGACAGGCCACAGATACGCAGTATTTT. This sequence encodes CASSPRQATDTQYF.

J is TRBJ2-3 and V is TRBV25-1; 7 bases line up with TRBD2. This CDR3 comprises 15 residues. With V trimmed by 0 bases and J by 4 bases, 4 bases remained unmatched. Per germline, CDR1 MGHDK and CDR2 SYGVNS. The CDR3 sequence: CASSEYRGVSDTQYF. The CDR3, as DNA: TGTGCCAGCAGTGAATATCGGGGGGTCTCAGATACGCAGTATTTT.

The V and J genes are TRBV4-2 and TRBJ1-5; 8 bases agree with TRBD1. V gave up 3 bases and J gave up 7 bases; unmatched junction bases: 8. Germline V gene lookup returns CDR1 LGHNA and CDR2 YNFKEQ. The CDR3 has 15 amino acids. The DNA of the CDR3 is TGTGCCAGCAGCCAGGAACAGGGGGGTGGACAGCCCCAGCATTTT. The encoded protein is CASSQEQGGGQPQHF.

V usage is TRBV28 and J usage is TRBJ2-3, with D tentatively TRBD2 (6 bases). The ends were cut back, 5 bases at V and 0 bases at J, with 18 bases in the middle. The CDR3 is 17 amino acids. Germline CDR1 and CDR2: MDHEN and SYDVKM. Written as DNA, the CDR3 is TGTGCCAGCAGTCCGAATCTCGGGGGATCTAGCACAGATACGCAGTATTTT. Translating gives CASSPNLGGSSTDTQYF.

This chain connects TRBV5-1 to TRBJ2-1; TRBD2 aligns across 15 bases. The germline V gene has CDR1 SGHRS and CDR2 YFSETQ. The CDR3 extends over 16 amino acids. The trim removed 4 bases at V and 9 bases at J, leaving 8 bases unmatched. The CDR3 here is CASSQGLAGGVGEQFF. The CDR3 DNA is TGCGCCAGCAGCCAGGGACTAGCGGGAGGCGTAGGTGAGCAGTTCTTC.

The CDR3: CASSRPLTGVEGEKLFF. CDR3 coding DNA: TGTGCCAGCTCACGCCCACTGACAGGGGTGGAAGGTGAAAAACTGTTTTTT. V and J are TRBV18 and TRBJ1-4, with TRBD1 matching over 8 bases. This CDR3 contains 17 residues. With 4 bases clipped from V and 7 bases from J, the junction kept 14 bases outside the gene matches. Germline values: CDR1 KGHSH, CDR2 LQKENI.

The chain has TRBV30 and TRBJ2-5, with a possible D match to TRBD2 (6 bases). V was trimmed by 1 base and J by 8 bases, leaving 11 bases between them. Germline V gene sequence: CDR1 GTSNPN, CDR2 SVGIG (reference sequence). This CDR3 comprises 12 residues. CDR3 residues: CAWSDGGITQYF. For the CDR3, the DNA is TGTGCCTGGAGTGACGGGGGAATAACCCAGTACTTC.

This clone was picked up a small number of times. CDR3 amino acids: CASSGMGHQYYGYTF. DNA of the CDR3: TGTGCCAGCAGTGGAATGGGACACCAATACTATGGCTACACCTTC. The chain has TRBV6-1 and TRBJ1-2, with D possibly being TRBD1 (6 bases). Germline lookup yields CDR1 MNHNS and CDR2 SASEGT. The CDR3 totals 15 residues. V shed 4 bases and J shed 3 bases, with 15 bases lying between them.